The rows below give T cell receptor beta chains drawn from one sample of a study of T cell responses to AZD1222 COVID-19 vaccine. Profiling relied on immunoSEQ multiplex PCR, and the TCRdb table lists in-frame clones only, not all of them. In the table there are roughly 100,000 clones, less than 90% of which are singletons. The sample in question was peripheral blood, obtained on day 0 of AZD1222 vaccination. The receptors derive from an adult in good health. Each CDR3 is given with its conserved first and last residue. The order of the fields is clone size, D gene, J gene, V gene, CDR3 protein, CDR3 DNA. The D gene is left open where the match is weak. Not all rows give a size; the values are once, few, many and, for expanded clones, a class.

NA NA TRBJ2-6 TRBV18 CASSRSGDSGANVLTF TGTGCCAGCTCGCGCTCCGGGGACTCTGGGGCCAACGTCCTGACTTTC
NA TRBD2 TRBJ2-3 TRBV30 CAWNKRRTSGGSDTQYF TGTGCCTGGAATAAGAGACGGACTAGCGGGGGATCAGATACGCAGTATTTT
once NA TRBJ1-1 TRBV14 CASSRVWPENTEAFF TGTGCCAGCAGCCGTGTTTGGCCGGAGAACACTGAAGCTTTCTTT
NA TRBD2 TRBJ2-7 TRBV28 CASIPRERGYEQYF TGTGCCAGCATTCCCCGGGAGCGGGGCTACGAGCAGTACTTC
NA NA TRBJ1-1 TRBV5-5 CASSIAQRTRFGTEAFF TGTGCCAGCAGCATTGCGCAGCGGACACGTTTTGGCACTGAAGCTTTCTTT
NA NA TRBJ2-1 TRBV6-4 CASRPRDSHDEQFF TGTGCCAGCAGGCCCCGGGACTCTCATGATGAGCAGTTCTTC
NA TRBD2 TRBJ2-1 TRBV19 CASRGTSGRANEQFF TGTGCCAGTAGGGGCACTAGCGGGAGGGCCAATGAGCAGTTCTTC
NA TRBD1 TRBJ1-3 TRBV30 CAWSVRGTGFGSGNTIYF TGTGCCTGGAGTGTACGCGGGACAGGGTTCGGCTCTGGAAACACCATATATTTT
NA NA TRBJ1-5 TRBV6-5 CASSAQQNQPQHF TGTGCCAGCAGCGCGCAGCAAAATCAGCCCCAGCATTTT
NA NA TRBJ2-1 TRBV28 CASSDTGTHEQFF TGTGCCAGCAGCGATACAGGGACGCACGAGCAGTTCTTC
NA TRBD1 TRBJ1-6 TRBV5-8 CASSPRFSGTGKGRNSPLHF TGTGCCAGCAGCCCTCGCTTTTCCGGGACAGGGAAAGGTCGTAATTCACCCCTCCACTTT
NA TRBD2 TRBJ2-6 TRBV7-2 CASSLRTSGPLSGANVLTF TGTGCCAGCAGCCTAAGGACTAGCGGGCCCCTCTCTGGGGCCAACGTCCTGACTTTC
NA TRBD1 TRBJ2-5 TRBV5-5 CASSLWSRTGAAVETQYF TGTGCCAGCAGCTTGTGGAGTAGGACAGGGGCCGCGGTAGAGACCCAGTACTTC
NA NA TRBJ2-7 TRBV12-3/TRBV12-4 CASSLEPGYEQYF TGTGCCAGCAGTTTAGAGCCAGGCTACGAGCAGTACTTC
NA TRBD1 TRBJ2-3 TRBV9 CASSGQGLLTDTQYF TGTGCCAGCAGCGGACAGGGTCTTCTCACAGATACGCAGTATTTT